The T cell receptor (beta chain) described here comes from a study of T cell responses to AZD1222 COVID-19 vaccine (dated by TCRdb to the early 2020s). As for the study more broadly: A total of just over 230 trial participants underwent TCR sequencing, of whom 200 to 220 had received two doses of AZD1222 and 26 had received two doses of the MenACWY control vaccine. Trial participants were enrolled into age subgroups of 18-55, 56-69 and 70-plus years, which contained approximately 150, 28 and 58 TCR-sequenced participants, respectively.

The CDR3 regions of human TCRbeta chains were analyzed by immunosequencing. The authors' analysis ran thus. Repertoire TCRs were matched against a reference library of SARS-CoV-2-specific TCRs generated with the MIRA antigen-specificity platform. Breadth meant the fraction of unique TCRs that were SARS-CoV-2-associated, whereas depth meant the fraction of total T cells that were SARS-CoV-2-associated. Each spike-specific TCR was assigned to its reactive spike region and to a CD4 or CD8 class using the MIRA data. Log10-transformed breadth and depth values were compared by one-way ANOVA with Sidak's multiple comparisons tests. The clones in this table, taken by TCRdb from immuneACCESS, are in-frame only. Not every clone is retained; where verified, under half of the shortfall comes from an unresolved V gene, and the cause of the rest is unknown. V and J calls plus clone size are reproduced from that table; the DNA served to infer D and trimming. The sample table lists some 50,000 clones, roughly three quarters of them with a count of one. In total, the top ten clones hold approximately 22% of the sample.

V is reduced by 1 base and J by 8 bases, leaving a spacing of 11 bases between them. CDR1 GTSNPN and CDR2 SVGIG are derived from the germline V gene (reference sequence). Including the terminal cysteine and phenylalanine, the CDR3 comprises 13 residues. Solely the CDR3 DNA is kept, with 39 bases framed from the first base. Overall study outcomes, separate from this receptor: The 56-69-year group was small, and its depth increase did not reach significance, likely because of low power. Participants were mostly white British, with more females than males. The authors suggested clonal diversity may have been underestimated. Only five to seven AZD1222 recipients were SARS-CoV-2 seropositive at baseline, limiting conclusions about previously exposed vaccinees. No day 14 peak-response samples were available, so repertoires were characterized only after the peak T cell response. Epitopes outside the regions mutated in the B.1.351 and B.1.1.7 variants were reportedly recognized by nearly half of the unique spike-specific TCRs. The whole spike protein was spanned by vaccine-associated CD4 TCRs, and dominant responses were seen in regions 160-218 and 743-854. Spike-specific TCR breadth and depth rose significantly after two AZD1222 doses compared with day 0 and with MenACWY recipients.

As concerns this clone: The antigen it binds to is not known. Base qualities are not provided; no much larger clone lies one nucleotide away.

Per the publication, the time point label means: baseline before first vaccination. The treatment or condition label, as the study defines it: meningococcal conjugate vaccine given as trial control. Vaccinee samples were obtained from the UK trials COV001 and COV002, which included a single-blind randomized controlled phase 2/3 trial of AZD1222 (ChAdOx1 nCoV-19) in healthy adults. Trial participant PBMC samples were collected at day 0 and day 28 after the second dose for TCRbeta chain sequencing. The source material was peripheral blood, sampled on day 0 of MenACWY control vaccination. The chain is made from TRBV30 and TRBJ1-4, with no confident D gene call. The TCR was taken from an adult in good health. The base sequence is TGTGCCTGGAGTGCCACTTCGGGGGAAAAACTGTTTTTT. The encoded protein is CAWSATSGEKLFF.